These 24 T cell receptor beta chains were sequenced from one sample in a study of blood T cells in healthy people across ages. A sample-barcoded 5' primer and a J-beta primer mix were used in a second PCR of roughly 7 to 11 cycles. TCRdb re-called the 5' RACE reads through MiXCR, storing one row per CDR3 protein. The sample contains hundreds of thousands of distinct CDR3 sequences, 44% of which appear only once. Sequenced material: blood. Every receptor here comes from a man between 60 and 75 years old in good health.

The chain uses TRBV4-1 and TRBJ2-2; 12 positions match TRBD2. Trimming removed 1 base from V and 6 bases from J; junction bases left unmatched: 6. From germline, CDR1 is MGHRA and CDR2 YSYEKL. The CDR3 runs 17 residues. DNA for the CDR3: TGCGCCAGCAGCCAAGTACTAGCGGGGGGAATCGCCGGGGAGCTGTTTTTT. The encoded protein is CASSQVLAGGIAGELFF.

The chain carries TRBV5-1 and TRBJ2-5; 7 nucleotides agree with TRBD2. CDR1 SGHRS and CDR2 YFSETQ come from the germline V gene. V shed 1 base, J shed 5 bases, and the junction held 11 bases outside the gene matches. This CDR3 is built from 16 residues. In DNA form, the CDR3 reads TGCGCCAGCAGCTTGACGGGGGGAGTGTCCAGGGAGACCCAGTACTTC. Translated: CASSLTGGVSRETQYF.

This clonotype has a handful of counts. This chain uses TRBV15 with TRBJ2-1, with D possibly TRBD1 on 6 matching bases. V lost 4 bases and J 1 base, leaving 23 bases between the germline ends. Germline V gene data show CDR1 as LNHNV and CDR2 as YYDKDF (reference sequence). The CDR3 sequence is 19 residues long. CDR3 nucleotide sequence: TGTGCCACCAGCACCACCTCCCCGGACAGCCGAGCGTCCTACAATGAGCAGTTCTTC. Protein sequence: CATSTTSPDSRASYNEQFF.

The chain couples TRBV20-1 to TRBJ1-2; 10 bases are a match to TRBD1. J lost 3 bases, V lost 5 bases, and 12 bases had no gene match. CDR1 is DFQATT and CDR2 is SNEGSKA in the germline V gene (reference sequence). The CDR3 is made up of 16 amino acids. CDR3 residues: CSAPRRQGAHHYGYTF. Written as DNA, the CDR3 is TGCAGTGCTCCCCGTAGACAGGGGGCGCATCACTATGGCTACACCTTC.

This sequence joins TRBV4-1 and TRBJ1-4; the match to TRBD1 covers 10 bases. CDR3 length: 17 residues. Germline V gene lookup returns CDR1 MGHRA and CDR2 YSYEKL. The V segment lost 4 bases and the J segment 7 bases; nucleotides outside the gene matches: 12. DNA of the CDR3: TGCGCCAGCAGCCTGCGGACAGGGGGGATTGGTAGTGAAAAACTGTTTTTT. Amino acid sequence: CASSLRTGGIGSEKLFF.

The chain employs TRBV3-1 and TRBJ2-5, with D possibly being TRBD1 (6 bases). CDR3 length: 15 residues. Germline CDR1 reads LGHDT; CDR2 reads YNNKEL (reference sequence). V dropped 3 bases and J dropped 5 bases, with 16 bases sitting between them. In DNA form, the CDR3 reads TGTGCCAGCAGCCATTACAGGGACCGGGGCGAGACCCAGTACTTC. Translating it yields CASSHYRDRGETQYF.

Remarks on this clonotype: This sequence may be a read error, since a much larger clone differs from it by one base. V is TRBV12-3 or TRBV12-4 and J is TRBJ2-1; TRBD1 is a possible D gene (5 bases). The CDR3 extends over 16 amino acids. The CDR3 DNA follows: TGTGCCAGCAGTGCCGCCCGACAGAGCTCCCACAATGAGCAGTTCTTC. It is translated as CASSAARQSSHNEQFF.

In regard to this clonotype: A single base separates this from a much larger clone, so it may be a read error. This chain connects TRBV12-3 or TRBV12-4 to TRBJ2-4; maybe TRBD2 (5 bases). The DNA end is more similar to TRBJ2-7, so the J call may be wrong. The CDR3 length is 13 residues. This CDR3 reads CASSVEREYEQYF. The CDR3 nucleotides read TGTGCCAGCAGTGTAGAGAGGGAATACGAGCAGTACTTC.

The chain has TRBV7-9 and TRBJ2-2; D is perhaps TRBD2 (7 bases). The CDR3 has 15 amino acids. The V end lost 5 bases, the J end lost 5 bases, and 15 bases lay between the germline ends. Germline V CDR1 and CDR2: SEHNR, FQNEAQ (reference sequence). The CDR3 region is CASSRAGQSTGELFF. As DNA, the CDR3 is TGTGCCAGCAGCCGAGCGGGACAATCAACCGGGGAGCTGTTTTTT.

CDR3 in amino acids: CASSLLLMNTEAFF. CDR3 DNA: TGTGCCAGCAGCCTGCTCTTGATGAACACTGAAGCTTTCTTT. The V and J genes are TRBV14 and TRBJ1-1; no clear D. Germline V lookup: CDR1 SGHDN, CDR2 FVKESK. The V end lost 4 bases, the J end lost 0 bases, and 9 bases lay between the germline ends. The CDR3 is made up of 14 amino acids.

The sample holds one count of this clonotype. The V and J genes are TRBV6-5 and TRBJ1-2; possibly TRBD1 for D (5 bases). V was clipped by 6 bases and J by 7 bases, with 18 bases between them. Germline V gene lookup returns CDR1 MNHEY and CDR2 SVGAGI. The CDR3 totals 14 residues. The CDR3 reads CASSSFGAGGGYTF. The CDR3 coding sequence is TGTGCCAGCAGCTCGTTCGGGGCGGGTGGTGGCTACACCTTC.

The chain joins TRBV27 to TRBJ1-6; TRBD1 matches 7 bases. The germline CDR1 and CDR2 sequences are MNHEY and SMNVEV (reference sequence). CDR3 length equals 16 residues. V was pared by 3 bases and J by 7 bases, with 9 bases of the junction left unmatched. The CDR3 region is CASSFSPGQRNSPLHF. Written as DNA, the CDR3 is TGTGCCAGCAGTTTTTCCCCGGGACAGCGGAATTCACCCCTCCACTTT.

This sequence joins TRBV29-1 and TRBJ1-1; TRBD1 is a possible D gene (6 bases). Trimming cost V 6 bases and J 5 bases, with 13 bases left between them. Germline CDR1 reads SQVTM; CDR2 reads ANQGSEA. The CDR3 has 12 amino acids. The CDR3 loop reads CSVNKGETEAFF. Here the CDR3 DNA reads TGCAGCGTAAACAAGGGGGAGACTGAAGCTTTCTTT.

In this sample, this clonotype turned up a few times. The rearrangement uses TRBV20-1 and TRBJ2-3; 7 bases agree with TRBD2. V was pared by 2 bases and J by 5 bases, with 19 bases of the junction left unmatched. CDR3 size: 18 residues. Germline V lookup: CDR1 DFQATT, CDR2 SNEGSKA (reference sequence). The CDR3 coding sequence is TGCAGTGCTAGATTTCCGAGCGGGGTACGATTTAGGCAAGATACGCAGTATTTT. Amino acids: CSARFPSGVRFRQDTQYF.

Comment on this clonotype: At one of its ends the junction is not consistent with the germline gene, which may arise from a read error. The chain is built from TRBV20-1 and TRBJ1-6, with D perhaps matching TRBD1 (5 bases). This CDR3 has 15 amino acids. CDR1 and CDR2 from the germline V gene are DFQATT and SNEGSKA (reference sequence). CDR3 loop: CSARRGSSYNLPLHF. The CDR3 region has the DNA TGCAGTGCGAGAAGGGGAAGCTCCTATAATTTACCCCTCCACTTT.

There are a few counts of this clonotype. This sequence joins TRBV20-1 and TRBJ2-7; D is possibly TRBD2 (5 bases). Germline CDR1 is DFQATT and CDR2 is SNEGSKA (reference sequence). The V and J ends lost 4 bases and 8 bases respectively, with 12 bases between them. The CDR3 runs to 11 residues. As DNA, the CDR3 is TGCAGTGCTACCCTGAGGGCAAAGCAGTACTTC. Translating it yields CSATLRAKQYF.

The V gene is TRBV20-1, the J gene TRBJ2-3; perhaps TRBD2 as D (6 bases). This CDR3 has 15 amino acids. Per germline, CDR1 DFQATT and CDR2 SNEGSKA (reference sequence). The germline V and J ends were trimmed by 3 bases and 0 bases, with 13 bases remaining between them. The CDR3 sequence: CSARSFGGSTDTQYF. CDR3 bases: TGCAGTGCTAGGAGTTTCGGGGGTAGCACAGATACGCAGTATTTT.

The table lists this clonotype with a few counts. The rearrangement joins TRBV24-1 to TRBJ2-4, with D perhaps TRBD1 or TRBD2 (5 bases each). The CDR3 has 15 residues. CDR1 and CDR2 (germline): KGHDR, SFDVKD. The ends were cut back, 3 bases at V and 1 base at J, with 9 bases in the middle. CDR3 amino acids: CATSDGTAAKNIQYF. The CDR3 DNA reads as TGTGCCACCAGTGATGGGACCGCGGCCAAAAACATTCAGTACTTC.

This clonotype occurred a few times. CDR3 residues: CASSFNGLQETQYF. As DNA, the CDR3 is TGTGCCAGCAGTTTTAACGGGCTGCAAGAGACCCAGTACTTC. The genes are TRBV25-1 and TRBJ2-5; unclear D gene. Germline assignment: CDR1 MGHDK and CDR2 SYGVNS. This CDR3 region has 14 residues. V was pared by 5 bases and J by 2 bases, with 12 bases between.

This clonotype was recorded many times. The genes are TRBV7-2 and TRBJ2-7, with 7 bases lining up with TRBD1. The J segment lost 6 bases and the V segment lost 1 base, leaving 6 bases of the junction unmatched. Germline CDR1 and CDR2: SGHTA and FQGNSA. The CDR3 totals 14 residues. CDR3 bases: TGTGCCAGCAGCTTAGGACAGGGCTTAGGCGAGCAGTACTTC. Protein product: CASSLGQGLGEQYF.

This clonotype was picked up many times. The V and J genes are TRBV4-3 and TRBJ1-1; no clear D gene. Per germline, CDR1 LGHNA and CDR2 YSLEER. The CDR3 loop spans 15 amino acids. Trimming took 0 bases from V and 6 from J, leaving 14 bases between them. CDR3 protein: CASSQDIRKGPEAFF. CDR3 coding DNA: TGCGCCAGCAGCCAAGATATCCGTAAGGGCCCTGAAGCTTTCTTT.

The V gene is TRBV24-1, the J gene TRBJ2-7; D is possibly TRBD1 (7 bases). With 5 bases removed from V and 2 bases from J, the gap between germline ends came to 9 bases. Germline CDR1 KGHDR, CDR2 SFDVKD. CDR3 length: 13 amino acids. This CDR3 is CATSAGGTYEQYF. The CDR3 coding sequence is TGTGCCACCAGTGCAGGGGGGACCTACGAGCAGTACTTC.

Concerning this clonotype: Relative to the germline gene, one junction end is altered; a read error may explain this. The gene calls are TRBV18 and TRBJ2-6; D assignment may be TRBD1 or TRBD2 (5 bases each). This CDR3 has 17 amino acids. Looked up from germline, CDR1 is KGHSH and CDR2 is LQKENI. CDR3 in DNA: TGTGCCAGCTCAGCCGGACTGCGGATCTCTGGGGCCAACGTCCCGACTTTC. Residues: CASSAGLRISGANVPTF.

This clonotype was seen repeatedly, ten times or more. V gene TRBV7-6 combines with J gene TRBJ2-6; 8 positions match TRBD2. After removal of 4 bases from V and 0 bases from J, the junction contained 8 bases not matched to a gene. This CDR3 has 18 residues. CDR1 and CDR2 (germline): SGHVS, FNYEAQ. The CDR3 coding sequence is TGTGCCAGCAGCTCCCGAGCGGGGGCTTTCTCTGGGGCCAACGTCCTGACTTTC. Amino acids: CASSSRAGAFSGANVLTF.